This T cell receptor (beta chain) emerged from a study of blood T cells in healthy people across ages. The V gene's germline CDR1 is SEHNR and CDR2 FQNEAQ (reference sequence). V was cut by 2 bases and J by 3 bases, with 13 bases left in between. The CDR3 has 15 residues. This clonotype was recorded at least ten times. Its antigen is not identified. Whole-study results and caveats: Fewer expanded clones and more diversity marked long-lived versus aged donors.

Then a second PCR, running roughly 7 to 11 cycles, was carried out with a sample-barcoded 5' primer and a J-beta primer mix. TCRdb re-analysed the 5' RACE reads in MiXCR, keeping a single row per CDR3 protein. There are roughly 800,000 distinct CDR3 sequences in the sample; 20% to 25% occur only once, and approximately 3.7% lies in the top ten. The same specimen was also included in a second study, on T cells of mothers and their children. That study adds: Slightly, though not significantly, more overlap was seen in related than in unrelated mother-child pairs.

Sequenced input: blood. J is TRBJ1-1 and V is TRBV7-9, with D possibly TRBD1 on 5 matching bases. The sequence was collected from a boy between 5 and 17 years old in good health. CDR3 sequence reads: CASSLQLGLDTEAFF. CDR3 nucleotides: TGTGCCAGCAGCTTACAGCTGGGACTGGACACTGAAGCTTTCTTT.